Listed here are 12 T cell receptor beta chains from one sample, sequenced in a study of graft-versus-host responses after intestinal transplantation. Repertoires were generated with immunoSEQ multiplex PCR, while TCRdb's copy carries only in-frame clones and drops some. The sample has over 100,000 clones, just over 90% seen once. These receptors are not linked to any known antigen. The material sequenced was unstimulated CD4+ T cells sorted from spleen or lymph node cells, taken before transplant. These receptors originate from a human donor who was the organ donor for an intestinal transplant.

V and J are TRBV7-2 and TRBJ2-7, with 13 bases matching TRBD2. The V gene end was trimmed by 0 bases and the J gene end by 3 bases; junction bases not matched to a gene: 5. This CDR3 has 17 residues. Germline lookup yields CDR1 SGHTA and CDR2 FQGNSA. CDR3 loop: CASSLAPGLAGDYEQYF. CDR3 in DNA: TGTGCCAGCAGCTTAGCCCCTGGACTAGCGGGAGACTACGAGCAGTACTTC.

This chain joins TRBV19 and TRBJ2-6, with 10 bases fitting TRBD1. This CDR3 contains 17 residues. CDR1 and CDR2 from the germline V gene are LNHDA and SQIVND (reference sequence). The V and J ends lost 3 bases and 4 bases, in that order; junction bases with no gene match: 6. The CDR3 here is CASSMGQGRAGANVLTF. For the CDR3, the DNA is TGTGCCAGTAGTATGGGACAGGGGAGGGCCGGGGCCAACGTCCTGACTTTC.

V gene TRBV4-2 combines with J gene TRBJ2-7; tentatively, D is TRBD1 or TRBD2 (5 bases each). Germline CDR1 LGHNA, CDR2 YNFKEQ. CDR3 length equals 15 residues. Trimming cost V 4 bases and J 3 bases, with 16 bases left between them. Here the CDR3 reads CASSRIRDGLYEQYF. In DNA, the CDR3 is TGTGCCAGCAGCCGGATCCGGGACGGCCTCTACGAGCAGTACTTC.

The table lists this clone with a few counts. The chain has TRBV2 and TRBJ2-7; D is perhaps TRBD1 or TRBD2 (5 bases each). Germline V CDR1 and CDR2: SNHLY, FYNNEI. The V end lost 4 bases, the J end lost 2 bases, and 9 bases lay between the germline ends. CDR3 size: 13 residues. The CDR3 sequence: CASSGDAAYEQYF. For the CDR3, the DNA is TGTGCCAGCAGTGGGGACGCCGCCTACGAGCAGTACTTC.

On this clone: Compared with germline, one end of the junction differs, possibly owing to a read error. V gene TRBV2 combines with J gene TRBJ2-1; 13 positions match TRBD2. The CDR3 has 16 residues. The V gene's germline CDR1 is SNHLY and CDR2 FYNNEI. The CDR3 nucleotides read TGTGCCAGCAGAAGGACTAGCGGGAGCCATTTGTGGGGGGCGGTCTTC. Residues: CASRRTSGSHLWGAVF. Based on the CDR3 plus reference TRBV2 and TRBJ2-1, the full variable domain is EPEVTQTPSHQVTQMGQEVILRCVPISNHLYFYWYRQILGQKVEFLVSFYNNEISEKSEIFDDQFSVERPDGSNFTLKIRSTKLEDSAMYFCASRRTSGSHLWGAVFGPGTRLTVL.

The chain has TRBV29-1 and TRBJ2-5; D remains unclear. V was cut by 0 bases and J by 4 bases, with 0 bases left in between. The CDR3 spans 10 residues. The germline gives CDR1 SQVTM, CDR2 ANQGSEA. CDR3 residues: CSVEEETQYF. CDR3 nucleotide sequence: TGCAGCGTTGAAGAAGAGACCCAGTACTTC.

V usage is TRBV28 and J usage is TRBJ2-1; 16 bases fit TRBD2. V dropped 4 bases and J dropped 9; count of bases not matched to a gene: 12. In germline, CDR1 is MDHEN, CDR2 SYDVKM. The CDR3 contains 18 residues. The chain's CDR3 is CASSSIHGTSGRAGEQFF. CDR3 DNA sequence: TGTGCCAGCAGTTCAATCCACGGGACTAGCGGGAGGGCCGGTGAGCAGTTCTTC.

To note about this clone: Other DNA sequences from this sample encode an identical CDR3 as well. This chain uses TRBV19 with TRBJ1-5, with D unclear. The CDR3 extends over 12 amino acids. V was clipped by 1 base and J by 4 bases, with 2 bases between them. The germline V gene encodes CDR1 LNHDA and CDR2 SQIVND (reference sequence). DNA of the CDR3: TGTGCCAGTAGTATAGGTAATCAGCCCCAGCATTTT. Protein product: CASSIGNQPQHF.

J is TRBJ2-3 and V is TRBV12-5, with unresolved D. CDR1 is LGHNT, CDR2 FRNRAP, per germline. The CDR3 totals 17 residues. V was clipped by 1 base and J by 0 bases, with 14 bases between them. The DNA for the CDR3 is TGTGCTAGTGGTTTGGACAGAACGGTGACTAGCACAGATACGCAGTATTTT. It yields the protein CASGLDRTVTSTDTQYF. Full variable domain (remainder filled in from reference TRBV12-5 and TRBJ2-3): DARVTQTPRHKVTEMGQEVTMRCQPILGHNTVFWYRQTMMQGLELLAYFRNRAPLDDSGMPKDRFSAEMPDATLATLKIQPSEPRDSAVYFCASGLDRTVTSTDTQYFGPGTRLTVL.

The chain uses TRBV29-1 and TRBJ2-5; 12 nucleotides match TRBD1. Germline assignment: CDR1 SQVTM and CDR2 ANQGSEA. This CDR3 is 14 amino acids long. V lost 3 bases, J lost 5 bases, and 4 bases stayed unmatched. As DNA, the CDR3 is TGCAGCGTTGAGGGACAGGGGGCGGGGGAGACCCAGTACTTC. It yields the protein CSVEGQGAGETQYF.

V and J are TRBV19 and TRBJ2-1, with D possibly TRBD2 on 5 matching bases. CDR1 is LNHDA, CDR2 SQIVND, per germline (reference sequence). Trimming left V 3 bases short and J 0 bases short, with 18 bases between. This CDR3 contains 18 residues. This chain's CDR3 is CASSIVGLARSSYNEQFF. DNA for the CDR3: TGTGCCAGTAGTATCGTCGGACTCGCTCGTAGCTCCTACAATGAGCAGTTCTTC.

The CDR3: CASRVGGSINEQYF. As DNA, the CDR3 is TGTGCCAGCAGGGTGGGTGGGAGTATCAACGAGCAGTACTTC. The chain has TRBV2 and TRBJ2-7, with D maybe TRBD2 (5 bases). The CDR3 is made up of 14 amino acids. The V gene's germline CDR1 is SNHLY and CDR2 FYNNEI. V was shortened by 6 bases and J by 5 bases, with 17 bases between the two germline ends. Full variable domain (missing parts from reference TRBV2 and TRBJ2-7): EPEVTQTPSHQVTQMGQEVILRCVPISNHLYFYWYRQILGQKVEFLVSFYNNEISEKSEIFDDQFSVERPDGSNFTLKIRSTKLEDSAMYFCASRVGGSINEQYFGPGTRLTVT.